This T cell receptor beta chain emerged from a study of blood T cell repertoires in COVID-19. Study-level information: Collection of acute and convalescent COVID-19 samples took place in the United States, Italy and Spain. T cells, B-cell-depleted T cells, or PBMCs supplied cDNA or gDNA.

Original analysis: The authors estimated nucleated cell counts from reference gene primer amplification. The repertoire was sequenced with immunoSEQ multiplex PCR; TCRdb's copy has only in-frame clones and lacks some. From that table come the V and J calls and clone size; the DNA was used to work out D and trimming. The table has 250,000 to 350,000 clones, 89% seen once; the top ten hold roughly an eighth. Germline CDR1 and CDR2: LNHNV and YYDKDF (reference sequence). The V end was cut by 1 base, the J end by 7 bases, with 17 bases between. This CDR3 spans 16 amino acids. The chain has TRBV15 and TRBJ2-1; TRBD2 is a possible D gene (6 bases). The sequence derives from a woman aged 55 to 70 with acute or convalescent COVID-19. Source material: peripheral blood. In DNA form, the CDR3 reads TGTGCCACCAGCAGAGGGCGGGACGTCCCCGGGAATGAGCAGTTCTTC. Protein: CATSRGRDVPGNEQFF.